This T cell receptor (beta chain) stems from a study of OX40 agonist ivuxolimab in advanced cancers. About the research overall: Treatment of patients was with ivuxolimab, an agonistic anti-OX40 (CD134) antibody.

Germline V gene sequence: CDR1 SGHNT, CDR2 YYREEE (reference sequence). The V and J ends lost 7 bases and 7 bases, in that order; junction bases with no gene match: 10. CDR3 length: 15 residues. On this clone: Its antigen is still unknown.

Study-wide results and caveats: Some nonresponders also had low normalized T-cell clonal expansion. Partly responding patients at 0.1-3.0 mg/kg showed some of the smallest clonal expansion. The study observed clonal expansion of CD4+ and CD8+ blood T cells by week 6 at 0.1 to 3.0 mg/kg.

TCRdb keeps only in-frame clones here, not all; method: immunoSEQ multiplex PCR. The table has over 65,000 clones, around 85% seen once. The material sequenced was CD4+ or CD8+ T cells sorted from blood, taken in a trial of the OX40 agonist ivuxolimab. This chain connects TRBV5-4 to TRBJ2-5; TRBD2 matches 13 bases. This receptor was taken from an adult with an advanced solid tumor such as melanoma, head and neck, liver or kidney cancer. The CDR3 reads CASRQRTSGGGTQYF. CDR3 nucleotides: TGTGCCAGCCGACAGAGGACTAGCGGGGGAGGGACCCAGTACTTC.